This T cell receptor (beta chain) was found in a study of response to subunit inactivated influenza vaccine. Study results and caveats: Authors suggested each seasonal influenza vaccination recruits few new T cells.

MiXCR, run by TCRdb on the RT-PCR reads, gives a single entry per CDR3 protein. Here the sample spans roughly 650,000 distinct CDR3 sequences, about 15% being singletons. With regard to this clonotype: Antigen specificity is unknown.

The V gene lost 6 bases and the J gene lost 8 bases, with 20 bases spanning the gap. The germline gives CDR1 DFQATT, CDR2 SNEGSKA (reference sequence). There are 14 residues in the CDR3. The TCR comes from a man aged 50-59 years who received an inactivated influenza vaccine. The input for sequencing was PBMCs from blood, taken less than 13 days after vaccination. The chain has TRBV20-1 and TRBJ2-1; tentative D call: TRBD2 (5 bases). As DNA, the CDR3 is TGCAGTGCCGAACTTAGCGCGAGTGTAGATGAGCAGTTCTTC. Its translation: CSAELSASVDEQFF.